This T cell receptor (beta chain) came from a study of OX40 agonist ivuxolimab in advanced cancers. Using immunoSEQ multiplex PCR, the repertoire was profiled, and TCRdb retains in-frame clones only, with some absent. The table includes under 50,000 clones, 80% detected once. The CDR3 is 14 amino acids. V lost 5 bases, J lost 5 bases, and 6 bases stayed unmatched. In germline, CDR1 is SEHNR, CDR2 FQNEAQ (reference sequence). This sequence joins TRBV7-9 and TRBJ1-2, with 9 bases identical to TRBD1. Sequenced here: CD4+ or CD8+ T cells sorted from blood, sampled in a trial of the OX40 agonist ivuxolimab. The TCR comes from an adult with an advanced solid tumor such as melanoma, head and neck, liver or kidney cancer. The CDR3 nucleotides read TGTGCCAGCAGCGGCGTGGACAGGGGTTATGGCTACACCTTC. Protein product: CASSGVDRGYGYTF. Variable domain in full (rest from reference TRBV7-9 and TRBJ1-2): DTGVSQNPRHKITKRGQNVTFRCDPISEHNRLYWYRQTLGQGPEFLTYFQNEAQLEKSRLLSDRFSAERPKGSFSTLEIQRTEQGDSAMYLCASSGVDRGYGYTFGSGTRLTVV.